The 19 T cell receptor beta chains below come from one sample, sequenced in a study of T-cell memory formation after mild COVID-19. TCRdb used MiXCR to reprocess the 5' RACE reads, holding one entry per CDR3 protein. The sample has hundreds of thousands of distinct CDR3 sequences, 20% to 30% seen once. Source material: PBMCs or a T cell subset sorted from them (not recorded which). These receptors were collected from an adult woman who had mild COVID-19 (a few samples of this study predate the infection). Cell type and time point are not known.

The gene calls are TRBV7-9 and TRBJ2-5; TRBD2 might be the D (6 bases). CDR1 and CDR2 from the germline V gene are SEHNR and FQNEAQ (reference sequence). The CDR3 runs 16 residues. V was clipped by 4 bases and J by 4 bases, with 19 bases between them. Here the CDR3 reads CASSSPREPPRETQYF. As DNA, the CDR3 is TGTGCCAGCAGCTCCCCGCGGGAACCCCCGCGAGAGACCCAGTACTTC.

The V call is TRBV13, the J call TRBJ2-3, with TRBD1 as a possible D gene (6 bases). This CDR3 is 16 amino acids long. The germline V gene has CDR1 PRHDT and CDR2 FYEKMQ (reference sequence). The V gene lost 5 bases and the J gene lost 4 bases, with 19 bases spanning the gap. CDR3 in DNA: TGTGCCAGCAGCCTCCAAATAGGACAGTTCGCAGATACGCAGTATTTT. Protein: CASSLQIGQFADTQYF.

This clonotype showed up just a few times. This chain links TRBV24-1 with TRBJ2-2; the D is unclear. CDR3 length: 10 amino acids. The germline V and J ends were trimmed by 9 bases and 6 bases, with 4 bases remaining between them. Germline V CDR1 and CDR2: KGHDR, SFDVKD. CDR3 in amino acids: CATGSGELFF. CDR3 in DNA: TGTGCCACCGGTTCCGGGGAGCTGTTTTTT.

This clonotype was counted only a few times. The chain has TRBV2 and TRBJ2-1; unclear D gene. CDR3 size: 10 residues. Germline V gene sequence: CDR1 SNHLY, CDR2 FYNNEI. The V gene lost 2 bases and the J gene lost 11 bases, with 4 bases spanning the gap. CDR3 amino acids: CASSESKQFF. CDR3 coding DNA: TGTGCCAGCAGTGAATCCAAGCAGTTCTTC. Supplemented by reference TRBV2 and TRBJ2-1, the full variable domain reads EPEVTQTPSHQVTQMGQEVILRCVPISNHLYFYWYRQILGQKVEFLVSFYNNEISEKSEIFDDQFSVERPDGSNFTLKIRSTKLEDSAMYFCASSESKQFFGPGTRLTVL.

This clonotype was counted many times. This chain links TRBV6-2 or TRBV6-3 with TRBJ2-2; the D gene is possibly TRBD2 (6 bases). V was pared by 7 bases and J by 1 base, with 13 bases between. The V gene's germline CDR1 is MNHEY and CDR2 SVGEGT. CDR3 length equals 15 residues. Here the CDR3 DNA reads TGTGCCAGCATCACGGCGGGGAGGAACACCGGGGAGCTGTTTTTT. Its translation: CASITAGRNTGELFF.

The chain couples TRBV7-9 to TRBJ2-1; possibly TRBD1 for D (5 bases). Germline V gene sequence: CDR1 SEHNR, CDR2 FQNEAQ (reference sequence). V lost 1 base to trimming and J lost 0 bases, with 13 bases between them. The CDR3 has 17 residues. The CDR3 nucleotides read TGTGCCAGCAGCTTAGGGTCAGGGTCCAGCTCCTACAATGAGCAGTTCTTC. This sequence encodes CASSLGSGSSSYNEQFF.

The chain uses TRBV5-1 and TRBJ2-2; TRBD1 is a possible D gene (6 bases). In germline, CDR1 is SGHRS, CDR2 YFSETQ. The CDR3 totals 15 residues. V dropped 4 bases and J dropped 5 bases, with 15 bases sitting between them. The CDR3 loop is CASSEGTSSTGELFF. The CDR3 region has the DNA TGCGCCAGCAGCGAGGGGACATCCTCTACCGGGGAGCTGTTTTTT. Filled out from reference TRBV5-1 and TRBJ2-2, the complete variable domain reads KAGVTQTPRYLIKTRGQQVTLSCSPISGHRSVSWYQQTPGQGLQFLFEYFSETQRNKGNFPGRFSGRQFSNSRSEMNVSTLELGDSALYLCASSEGTSSTGELFFGEGSRLTVL.

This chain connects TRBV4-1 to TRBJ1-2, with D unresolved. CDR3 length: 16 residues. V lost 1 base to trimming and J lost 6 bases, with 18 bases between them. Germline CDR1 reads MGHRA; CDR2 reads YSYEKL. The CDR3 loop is CASSQGIFGEPNGYTF. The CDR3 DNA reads TGCGCCAGCAGCCAAGGCATTTTTGGAGAACCGAATGGCTACACCTTC.

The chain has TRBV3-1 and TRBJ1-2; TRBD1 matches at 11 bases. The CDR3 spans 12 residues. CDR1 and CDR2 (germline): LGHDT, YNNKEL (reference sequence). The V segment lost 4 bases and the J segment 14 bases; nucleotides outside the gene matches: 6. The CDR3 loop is CASSLTGQGVTF. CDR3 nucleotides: TGTGCCAGCAGCCTTACGGGACAGGGGGTAACCTTC.

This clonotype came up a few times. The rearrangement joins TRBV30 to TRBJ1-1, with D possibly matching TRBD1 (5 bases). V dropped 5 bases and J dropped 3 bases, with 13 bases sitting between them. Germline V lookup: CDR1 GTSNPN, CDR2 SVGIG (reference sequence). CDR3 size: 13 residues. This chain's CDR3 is CAWGQGVYTEAFF. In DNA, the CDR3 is TGTGCCTGGGGGCAGGGAGTCTACACTGAAGCTTTCTTT.

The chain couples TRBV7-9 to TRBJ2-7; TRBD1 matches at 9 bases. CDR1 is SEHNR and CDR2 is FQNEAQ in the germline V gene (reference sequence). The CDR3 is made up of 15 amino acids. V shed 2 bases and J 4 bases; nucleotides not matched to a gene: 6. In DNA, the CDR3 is TGTGCCAGCAGCTTATCCGGGACAGGGAGGTACGAGCAGTACTTC. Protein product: CASSLSGTGRYEQYF.

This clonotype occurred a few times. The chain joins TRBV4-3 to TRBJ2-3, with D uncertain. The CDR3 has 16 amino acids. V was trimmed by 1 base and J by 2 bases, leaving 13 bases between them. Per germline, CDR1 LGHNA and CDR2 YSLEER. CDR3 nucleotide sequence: TGCGCCAGCAGCCAAGGGATCTGGCCGCTCACAGATACGCAGTATTTT. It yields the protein CASSQGIWPLTDTQYF.

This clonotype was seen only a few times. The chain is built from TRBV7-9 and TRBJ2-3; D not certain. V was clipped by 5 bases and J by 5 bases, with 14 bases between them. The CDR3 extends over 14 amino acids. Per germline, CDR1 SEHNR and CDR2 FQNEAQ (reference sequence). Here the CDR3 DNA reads TGTGCCAGCAGCCGTCCCCTTTCAGGAGATACGCAGTATTTT. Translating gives CASSRPLSGDTQYF.

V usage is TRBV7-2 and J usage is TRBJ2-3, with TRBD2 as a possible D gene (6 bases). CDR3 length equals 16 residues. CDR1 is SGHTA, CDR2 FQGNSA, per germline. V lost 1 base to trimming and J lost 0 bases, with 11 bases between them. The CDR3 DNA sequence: TGTGCCAGCAGCTTAGAGATGCTAGCGAGCACAGATACGCAGTATTTT. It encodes CASSLEMLASTDTQYF.

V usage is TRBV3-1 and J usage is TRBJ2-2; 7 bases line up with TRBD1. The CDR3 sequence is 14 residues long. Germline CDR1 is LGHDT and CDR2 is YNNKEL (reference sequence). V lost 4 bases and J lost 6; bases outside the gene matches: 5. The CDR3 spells CASSPTGNPGELFF. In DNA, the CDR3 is TGTGCCAGCAGCCCGACAGGGAATCCCGGGGAGCTGTTTTTT. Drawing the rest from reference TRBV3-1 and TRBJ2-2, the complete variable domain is DTAVSQTPKYLVTQMGNDKSIKCEQNLGHDTMYWYKQDSKKFLKIMFSYNNKELIINETVPNRFSPKSPDKAHLNLHINSLELGDSAVYFCASSPTGNPGELFFGEGSRLTVL.

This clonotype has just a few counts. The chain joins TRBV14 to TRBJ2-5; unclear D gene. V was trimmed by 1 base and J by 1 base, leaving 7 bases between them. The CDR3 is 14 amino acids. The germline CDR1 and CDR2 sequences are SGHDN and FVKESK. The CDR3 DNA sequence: TGTGCCAGCAGCCAAGTTCCCCTCCAAGAGACCCAGTACTTC. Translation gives CASSQVPLQETQYF.

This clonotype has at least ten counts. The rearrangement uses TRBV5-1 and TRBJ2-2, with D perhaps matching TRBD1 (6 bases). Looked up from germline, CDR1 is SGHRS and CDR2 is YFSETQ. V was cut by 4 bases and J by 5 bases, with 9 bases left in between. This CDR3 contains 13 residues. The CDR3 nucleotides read TGCGCCAGCAGCGTGCAGGGGACCGGGGAGCTGTTTTTT. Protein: CASSVQGTGELFF.

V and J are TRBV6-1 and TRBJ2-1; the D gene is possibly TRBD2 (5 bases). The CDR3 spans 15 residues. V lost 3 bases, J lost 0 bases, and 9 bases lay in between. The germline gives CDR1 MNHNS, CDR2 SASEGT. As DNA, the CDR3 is TGTGCCAGCAGTGAGGACTTTAGCTCCTACAATGAGCAGTTCTTC. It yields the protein CASSEDFSSYNEQFF.

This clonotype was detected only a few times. The CDR3 protein is CASRKGPAPQETQYF. In DNA form, the CDR3 reads TGTGCCAGCAGAAAGGGACCCGCCCCCCAAGAGACCCAGTACTTC. The V call is TRBV6-5, the J call TRBJ2-5, with D perhaps assigned TRBD1 or TRBD2 (5 bases each). Germline V gene data show CDR1 as MNHEY and CDR2 as SVGAGI. The CDR3 is 15 amino acids. Trimming pared 6 bases from V and 1 base from J, leaving 15 bases between.